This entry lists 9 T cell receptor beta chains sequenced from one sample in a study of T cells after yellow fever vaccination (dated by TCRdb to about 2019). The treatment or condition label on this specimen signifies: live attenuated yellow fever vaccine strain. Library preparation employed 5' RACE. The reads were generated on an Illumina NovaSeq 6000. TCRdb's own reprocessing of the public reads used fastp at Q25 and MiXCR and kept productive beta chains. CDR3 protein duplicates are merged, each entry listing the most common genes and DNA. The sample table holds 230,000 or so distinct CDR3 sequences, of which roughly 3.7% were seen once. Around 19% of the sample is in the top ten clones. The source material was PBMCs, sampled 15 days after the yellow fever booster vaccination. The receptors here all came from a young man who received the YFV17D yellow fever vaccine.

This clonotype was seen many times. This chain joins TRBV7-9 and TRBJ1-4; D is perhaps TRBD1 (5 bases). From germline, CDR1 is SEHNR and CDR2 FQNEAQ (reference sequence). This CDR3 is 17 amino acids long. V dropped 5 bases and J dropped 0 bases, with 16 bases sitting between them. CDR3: CASSPLTELATNEKLFF. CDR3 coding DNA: TGTGCCAGCAGCCCCCTGACAGAACTTGCAACTAATGAAAAACTGTTTTTT.

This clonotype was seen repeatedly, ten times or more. CDR3 loop: CASSPLANTGELFF. Here the CDR3 DNA reads TGTGCCAGCAGCCCTTTAGCGAACACCGGGGAGCTGTTTTTT. V and J are TRBV4-2 and TRBJ2-2, with D hard to call. The CDR3 totals 14 residues. Trimming took 4 bases from V and 0 from J, leaving 6 bases between them. Per the germline V gene, CDR1 is LGHNA and CDR2 is YNFKEQ.

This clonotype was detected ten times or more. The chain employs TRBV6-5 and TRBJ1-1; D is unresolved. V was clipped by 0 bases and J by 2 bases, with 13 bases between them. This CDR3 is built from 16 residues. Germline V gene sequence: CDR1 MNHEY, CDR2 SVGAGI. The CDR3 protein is CASSYSAGEFNTEAFF. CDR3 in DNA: TGTGCCAGCAGTTACTCGGCCGGGGAATTCAACACTGAAGCTTTCTTT.

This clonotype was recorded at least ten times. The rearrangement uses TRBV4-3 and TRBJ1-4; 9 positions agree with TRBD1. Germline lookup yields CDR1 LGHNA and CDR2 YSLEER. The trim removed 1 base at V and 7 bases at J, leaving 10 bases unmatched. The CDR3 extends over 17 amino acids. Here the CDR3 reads CASSQAAGQGQGEKLFF. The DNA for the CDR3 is TGCGCCAGCAGCCAAGCCGCGGGACAGGGACAGGGTGAAAAACTGTTTTTT.

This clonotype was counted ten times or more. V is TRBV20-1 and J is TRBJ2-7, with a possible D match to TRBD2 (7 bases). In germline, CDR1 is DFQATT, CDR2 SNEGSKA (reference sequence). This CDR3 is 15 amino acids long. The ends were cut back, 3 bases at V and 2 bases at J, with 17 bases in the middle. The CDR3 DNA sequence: TGCAGTGCTAGCTCTGGGGGAGGGGGAACCTACGAGCAGTACTTC. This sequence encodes CSASSGGGGTYEQYF.

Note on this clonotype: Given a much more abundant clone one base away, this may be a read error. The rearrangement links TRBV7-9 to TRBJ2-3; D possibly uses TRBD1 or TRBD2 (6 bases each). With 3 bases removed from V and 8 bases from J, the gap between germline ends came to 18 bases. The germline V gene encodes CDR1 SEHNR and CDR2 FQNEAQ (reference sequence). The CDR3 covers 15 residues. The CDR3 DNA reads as TGTGCCAGCAGCTTTCCCCTCGGGGGCCCAGTTACGCAGTATTTT. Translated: CASSFPLGGPVTQYF.

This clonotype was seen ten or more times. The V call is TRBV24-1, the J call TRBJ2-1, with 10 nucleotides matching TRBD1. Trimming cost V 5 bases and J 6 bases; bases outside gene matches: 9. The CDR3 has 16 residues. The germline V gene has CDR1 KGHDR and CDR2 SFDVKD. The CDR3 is CATSAQGQGRFNEQFF. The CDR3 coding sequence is TGTGCCACCAGTGCCCAGGGACAGGGGAGGTTCAATGAGCAGTTCTTC.

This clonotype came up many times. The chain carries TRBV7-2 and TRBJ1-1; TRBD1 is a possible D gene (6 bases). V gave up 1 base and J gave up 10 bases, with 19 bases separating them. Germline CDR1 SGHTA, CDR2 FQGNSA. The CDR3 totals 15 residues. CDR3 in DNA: TGTGCCAGCAGCTTAGAAGGGGGGGCGAGCACCAGAGCTTTCTTT. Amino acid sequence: CASSLEGGASTRAFF.

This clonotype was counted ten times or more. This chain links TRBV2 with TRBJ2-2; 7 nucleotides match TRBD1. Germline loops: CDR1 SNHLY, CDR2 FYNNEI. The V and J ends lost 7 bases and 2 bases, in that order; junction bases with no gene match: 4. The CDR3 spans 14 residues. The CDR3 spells CASIGTVNTGELFF. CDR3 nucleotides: TGTGCCAGCATTGGGACAGTTAACACCGGGGAGCTGTTTTTT.